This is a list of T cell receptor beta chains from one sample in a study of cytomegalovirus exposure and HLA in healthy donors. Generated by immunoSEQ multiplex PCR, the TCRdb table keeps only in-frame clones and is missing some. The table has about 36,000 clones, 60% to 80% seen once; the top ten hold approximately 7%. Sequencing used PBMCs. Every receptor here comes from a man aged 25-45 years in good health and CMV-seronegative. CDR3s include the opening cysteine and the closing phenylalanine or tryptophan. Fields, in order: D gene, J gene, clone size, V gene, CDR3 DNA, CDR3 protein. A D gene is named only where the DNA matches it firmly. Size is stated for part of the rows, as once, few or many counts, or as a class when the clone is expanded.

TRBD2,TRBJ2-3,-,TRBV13,TGTGCCAGCAGCACAAGCGGGAGTGGGCAGTATTTT,CASSTSGSGQYF
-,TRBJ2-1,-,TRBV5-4,TGTGCCAGCAGCTTAACTAGCCGAAACAATGAGCAGTTCTTC,CASSLTSRNNEQFF
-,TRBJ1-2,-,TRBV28,TGTGCCAGCAGTTTAGGAGGTTACAAGGCCTATGGCTACACCTTC,CASSLGGYKAYGYTF
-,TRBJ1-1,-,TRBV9,TGTGCCAGCAGCGCCATCGACAGGAACACTGAAGCTTTCTTT,CASSAIDRNTEAFF
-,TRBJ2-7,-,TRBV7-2,TGTGCCAGCAGCTTACCTTTACTGCCCTACGAGCAGTACTTC,CASSLPLLPYEQYF
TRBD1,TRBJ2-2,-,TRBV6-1,TGTGCCAGCAGAACCGGGACAGCGAACACCGGGGAGCTGTTTTTT,CASRTGTANTGELFF
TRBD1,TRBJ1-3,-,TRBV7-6,TGTGCCAGCAGCCTAAACCGGGACAGAAGATTATCTGGAAACACCATATATTTT,CASSLNRDRRLSGNTIYF
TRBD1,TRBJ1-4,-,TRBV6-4,TGTGCCAGCAGCGCCCGGTTCCGGGACAGGGAAGCAACTAATGAAAAACTGTTTTTT,CASSARFRDREATNEKLFF
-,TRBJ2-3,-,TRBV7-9,TGTGCCAGCAGTATGCGGGATTTTGGATACACAGATACGCAGTATTTT,CASSMRDFGYTDTQYF
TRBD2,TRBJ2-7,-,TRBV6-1,TGTGCCAGCAGTCCAAGACTAGCGGGAGGCTACGAGCAGTACTTC,CASSPRLAGGYEQYF
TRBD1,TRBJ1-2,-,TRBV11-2,TGTGCCAGCAGATCGACCGGGACAGGGTTTGGCTACACCTTC,CASRSTGTGFGYTF
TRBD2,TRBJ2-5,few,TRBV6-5,TGTGCCAACCCCAGGGGACTAGCGGCTCAAGAGACCCAGTACTTC,CANPRGLAAQETQYF
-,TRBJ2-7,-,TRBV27,TGTGCCAGCAGTGCGCTGAACTACGAGCAGTACTTC,CASSALNYEQYF
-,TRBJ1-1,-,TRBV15,TGTGCCACCAGGAGGGGGGGCAGCGCCACTGAAGCTTTCTTT,CATRRGGSATEAFF
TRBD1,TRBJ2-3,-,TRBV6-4,TGTGCCAGCAGCCGGACAGGGACAGGGGAGGATACGCAGTATTTT,CASSRTGTGEDTQYF
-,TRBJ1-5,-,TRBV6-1,TGTGCCAGCAGTGCCTACGGTAAAAACAATCAGCCCCAGCATTTT,CASSAYGKNNQPQHF
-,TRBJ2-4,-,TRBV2,TGTGCCACGTCAGGTTGGATTCAGTACTTC,CATSGWIQYF
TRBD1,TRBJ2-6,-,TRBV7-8,TGTGCCAGCAGCTCTGGACAGGGGGCGCCCTCTGGGGCCAACGTCCTGACTTTC,CASSSGQGAPSGANVLTF
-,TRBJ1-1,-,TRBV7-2,TGTGCCAGCAGCCTAAGTAAAGTGAACACTGAAGCTTTCTTT,CASSLSKVNTEAFF
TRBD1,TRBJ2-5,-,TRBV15,TGTGCCACCAGTGCCGACAGGGGGCGTGGGGAGACCCAGTACTTC,CATSADRGRGETQYF
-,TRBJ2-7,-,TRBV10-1,TGCGCCAGCAGTGACCCCGGGGAAAGCTACGAGCAGTACTTC,CASSDPGESYEQYF
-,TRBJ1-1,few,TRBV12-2,TGTGCAAGTCGCTTAGTCCCGGGTGGGAACACTGAAGCTTTCTTT,CASRLVPGGNTEAFF
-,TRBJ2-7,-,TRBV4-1,TGCGCCAGCAGCCAATTGGGGGCAGATGAGCAGTACTTC,CASSQLGADEQYF
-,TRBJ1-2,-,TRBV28,TGTGCCAGCAGTCTCGGGGACTATGGCTACACCTTC,CASSLGDYGYTF
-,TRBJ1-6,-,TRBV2,TGTGCCAGCAGTGAGGACACCCCCGGTAATTCACCCCTCCACTTT,CASSEDTPGNSPLHF
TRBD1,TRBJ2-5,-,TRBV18,TGTGCCAGCTCAACACCCGACAGGGGTTTTGGGACCCAGTACTTC,CASSTPDRGFGTQYF
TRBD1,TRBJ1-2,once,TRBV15,TGTGCCACCAGCAGAGATGACCGCAGGGGGGATGGCTACACCTTC,CATSRDDRRGDGYTF
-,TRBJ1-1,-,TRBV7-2,TGTGCCAGCAGCTTATCGTCACAGAACACTGAAGCTTTCTTT,CASSLSSQNTEAFF
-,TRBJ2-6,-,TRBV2,TGTGCCAGCAGTGACGAGAGCTCTGGGGCCAACGTCCTGACTTTC,CASSDESSGANVLTF
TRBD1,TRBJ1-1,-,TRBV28,TGTGCCAGCAGGGAACAGGGGGCCAAGTACACTGAAGCTTTCTTT,CASREQGAKYTEAFF
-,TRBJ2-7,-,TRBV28,TGTGCCAGCAGTTTATTCACAGAGACCTTACACTACGAGCAGTACTTC,CASSLFTETLHYEQYF
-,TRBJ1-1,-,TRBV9,TGTGCCAGCAGCGCCCTACGGGGGAACACTGAAGCTTTCTTT,CASSALRGNTEAFF
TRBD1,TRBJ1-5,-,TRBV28,TGTGCCAGTGTGGACAGGGCCCAGCCCCAGCATTTT,CASVDRAQPQHF
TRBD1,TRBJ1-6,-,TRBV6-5,TGTGCCAGCAGTTACTCTGGGACAGGTCGTAATTCACCCCTCCACTTT,CASSYSGTGRNSPLHF
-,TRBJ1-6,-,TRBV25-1,TGTGCCAGCAGTGTCGGGGATTCACCCCTCCACTTT,CASSVGDSPLHF
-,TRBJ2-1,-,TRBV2,TGTGCCAGCCGGCGGGCGGTTAGCTCCTACAATGAGCAGTTCTTC,CASRRAVSSYNEQFF
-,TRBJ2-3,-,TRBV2,TGTGCCAGCAGTGAAATGTCTTCAGATACGCAGTATTTT,CASSEMSSDTQYF
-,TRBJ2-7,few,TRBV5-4,TGTGCCAGCAGCTTGTCTTTTCGGGACGAGCAGTACTTC,CASSLSFRDEQYF
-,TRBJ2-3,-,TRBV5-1,TGCGCCAGCAGCCCCATTCGAGGGGGAGATACGCAGTATTTT,CASSPIRGGDTQYF
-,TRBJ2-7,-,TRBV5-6,TGTGCCAGCAGCTGGAGCTCCTACGAGCAGTACTTC,CASSWSSYEQYF
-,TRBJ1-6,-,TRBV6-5,TGTGCCAGCAGTTACGGGGGGGGCAATTCACCCCTCCACTTT,CASSYGGGNSPLHF
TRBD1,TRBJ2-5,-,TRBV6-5,TGTGCCAGCAGTTACTCTAACAGGGGCAAAGAGACCCAGTACTTC,CASSYSNRGKETQYF
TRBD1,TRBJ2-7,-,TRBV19,TGTGCCAGTAGTCCCCGGGACAGCTACGAGCAGTACTTC,CASSPRDSYEQYF
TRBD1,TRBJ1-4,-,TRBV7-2,TGTGCCAGCAGCCGAGGACAGGGGCATGAAAAACTGTTTTTT,CASSRGQGHEKLFF
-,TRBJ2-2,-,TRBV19,TGTGCCAGTACGCTAGCGCCGAACACCGGGGAGCTGTTTTTT,CASTLAPNTGELFF